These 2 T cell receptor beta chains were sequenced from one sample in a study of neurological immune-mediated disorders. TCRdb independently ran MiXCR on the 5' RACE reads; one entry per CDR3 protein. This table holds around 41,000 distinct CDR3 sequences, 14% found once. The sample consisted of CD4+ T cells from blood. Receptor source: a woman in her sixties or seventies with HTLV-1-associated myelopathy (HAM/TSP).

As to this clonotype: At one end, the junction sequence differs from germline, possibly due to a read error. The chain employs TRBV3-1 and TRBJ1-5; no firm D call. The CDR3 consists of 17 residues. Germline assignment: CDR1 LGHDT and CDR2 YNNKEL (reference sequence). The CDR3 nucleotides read TGTGCCAGCAGCCAAGATACGACATCGGGTGTTGCTCAGACCCAGCATTTT. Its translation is CASSQDTTSGVAQTQHF.

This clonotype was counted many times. The CDR3 DNA sequence: TGCGCCAGCAGCGGAGAGACGACAGGCACAGATACGCAGTATTTT. It translates to CASSGETTGTDTQYF. V is TRBV5-1 and J is TRBJ2-3, with D possibly matching TRBD1 (5 bases). Germline V gene lookup returns CDR1 SGHRS and CDR2 YFSETQ. This CDR3 region has 15 residues. V lost 4 bases and J 1 base, leaving 13 bases between the germline ends.